Given below is one TCR beta chain in context. Its matching antigen is unknown. Triplicates of some 300,000 cells were sorted from each CD8+ T cell subset. Naive CD8+ T cells carried a CD45RO-CCR7+CD27+CD95- phenotype. CDR3 length: 15 amino acids. Germline V lookup: CDR1 LGHNA, CDR2 YSLEER. This record belongs to a study of CXCR3-negative and CXCR3-positive naive CD8 T cells. Study results and limitations: Hydrophobicity of TRB CDR3s was greater in CXCR3-positive naive cells than in CXCR3-negative naive cells. Memory CD8+ cells showed much lower diversity, while both naive subsets displayed comparably high diversity.

All TRB cDNA libraries came from 5' RACE performed with UMI labels. TCRdb reprocessed the 5' RACE reads and reports one entry per CDR3 protein, with no DNA. In total, the table holds 95,000 to 100,000 distinct CDR3 sequences. The clonotype originates from a human donor in good health. Some clones in this sample may be carry-over from other donors' samples. Sample: naive CXCR3+ CD8+ T cells from blood. Subset reported: CD45RO-CCR7+CD27+CD95- naive CD8+ T cells expressing CXCR3 (TNR3+). The chain is built from TRBV4-3 and TRBJ1-2; checking the TCRdb D call of TRBD1 is not possible without DNA. The CDR3 reads CASSEDRAEDYGYTF.